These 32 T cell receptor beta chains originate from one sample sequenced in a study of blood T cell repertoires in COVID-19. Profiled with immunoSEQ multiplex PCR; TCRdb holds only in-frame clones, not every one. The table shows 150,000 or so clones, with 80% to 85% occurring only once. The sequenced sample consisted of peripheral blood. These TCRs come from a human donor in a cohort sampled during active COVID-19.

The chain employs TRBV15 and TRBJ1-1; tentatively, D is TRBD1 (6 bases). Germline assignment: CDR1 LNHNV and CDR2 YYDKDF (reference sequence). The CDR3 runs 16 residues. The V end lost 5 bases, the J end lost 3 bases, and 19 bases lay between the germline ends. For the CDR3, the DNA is TGTGCCACCAGCCGAGGGGTACAGGGCCTATACACTGAAGCTTTCTTT. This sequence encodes CATSRGVQGLYTEAFF.

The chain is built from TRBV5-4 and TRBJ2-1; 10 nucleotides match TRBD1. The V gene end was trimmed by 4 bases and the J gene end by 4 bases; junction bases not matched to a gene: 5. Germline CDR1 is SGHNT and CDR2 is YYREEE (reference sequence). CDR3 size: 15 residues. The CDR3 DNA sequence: TGTGCCAGCAGCGTCGGGACAGGGGAATACAATGAGCAGTTCTTC. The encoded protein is CASSVGTGEYNEQFF.

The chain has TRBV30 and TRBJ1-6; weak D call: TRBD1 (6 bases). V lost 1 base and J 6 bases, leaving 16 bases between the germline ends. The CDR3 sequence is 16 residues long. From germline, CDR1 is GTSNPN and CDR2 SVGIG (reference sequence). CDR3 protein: CAWSDGGQGLNSPLHF. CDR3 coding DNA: TGTGCCTGGAGTGACGGGGGGCAGGGTCTTAATTCACCCCTCCACTTT. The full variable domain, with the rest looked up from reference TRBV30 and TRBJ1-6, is SQTIHQWPATLVQPVGSPLSLECTVEGTSNPNLYWYRQAAGRGLQLLFYSVGIGQISSEVPQNLSASRPQDRQFILSSKKLLLSDSGFYLCAWSDGGQGLNSPLHFGNGTRLTVT.

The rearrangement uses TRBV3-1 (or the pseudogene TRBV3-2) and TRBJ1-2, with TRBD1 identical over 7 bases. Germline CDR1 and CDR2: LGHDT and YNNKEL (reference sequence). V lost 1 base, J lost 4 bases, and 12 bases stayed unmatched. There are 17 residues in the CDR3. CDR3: CASSQATGGGGGYGYTF. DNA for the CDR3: TGTGCCAGCAGCCAAGCCACGGGTGGAGGGGGCGGCTATGGCTACACCTTC.

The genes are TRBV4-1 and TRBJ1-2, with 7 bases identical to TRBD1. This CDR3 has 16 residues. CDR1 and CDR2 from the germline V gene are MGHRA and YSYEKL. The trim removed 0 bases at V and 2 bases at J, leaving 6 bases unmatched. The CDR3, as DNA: TGCGCCAGCAGCCAAGATGGGACAGATCCAAACTATGGCTACACCTTC. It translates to CASSQDGTDPNYGYTF.

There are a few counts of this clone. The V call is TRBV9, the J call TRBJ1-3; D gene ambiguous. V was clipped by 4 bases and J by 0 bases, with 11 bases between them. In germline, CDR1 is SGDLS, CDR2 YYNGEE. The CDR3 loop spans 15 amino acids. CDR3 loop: CASSTIAGSGNTIYF. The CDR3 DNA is TGTGCCAGCAGCACCATTGCAGGCTCTGGAAACACCATATATTTT. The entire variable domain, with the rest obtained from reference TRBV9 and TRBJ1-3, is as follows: DSGVTQTPKHLITATGQRVTLRCSPRSGDLSVYWYQQSLDQGLQFLIQYYNGEERAKGNILERFSAQQFPDLHSELNLSSLELGDSALYFCASSTIAGSGNTIYFGEGSWLTVV.

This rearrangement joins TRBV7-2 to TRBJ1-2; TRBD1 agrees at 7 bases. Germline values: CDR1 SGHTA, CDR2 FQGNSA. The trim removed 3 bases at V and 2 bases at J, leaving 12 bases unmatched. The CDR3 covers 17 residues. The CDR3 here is CASSFGSGTGENYGYTF. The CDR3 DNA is TGTGCCAGCAGCTTTGGTTCGGGTACAGGGGAGAACTATGGCTACACCTTC.

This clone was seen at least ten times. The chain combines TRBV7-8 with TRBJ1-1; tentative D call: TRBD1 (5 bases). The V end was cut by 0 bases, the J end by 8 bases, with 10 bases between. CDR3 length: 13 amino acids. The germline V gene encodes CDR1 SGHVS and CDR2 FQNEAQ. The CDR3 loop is CASSLAAGSEAFF. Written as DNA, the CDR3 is TGTGCCAGCAGCTTAGCGGCAGGGTCAGAAGCTTTCTTT.

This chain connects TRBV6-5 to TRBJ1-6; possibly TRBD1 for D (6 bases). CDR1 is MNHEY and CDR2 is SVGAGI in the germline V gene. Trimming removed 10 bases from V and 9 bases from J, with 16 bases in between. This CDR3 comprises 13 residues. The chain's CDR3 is CATWGGRASPLHF. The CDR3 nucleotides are TGTGCCACCTGGGGGGGCAGGGCTTCACCCCTCCACTTT.

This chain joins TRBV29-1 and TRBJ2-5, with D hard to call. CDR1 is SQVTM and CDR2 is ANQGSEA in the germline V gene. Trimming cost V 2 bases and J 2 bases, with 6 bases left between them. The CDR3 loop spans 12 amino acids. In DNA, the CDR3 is TGCAGCGTTGAACCCCTTCAAGAGACCCAGTACTTC. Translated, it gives CSVEPLQETQYF.

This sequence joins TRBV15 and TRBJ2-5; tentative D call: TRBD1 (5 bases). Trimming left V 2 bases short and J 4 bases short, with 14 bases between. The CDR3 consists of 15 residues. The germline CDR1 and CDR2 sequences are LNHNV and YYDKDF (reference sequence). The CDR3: CATSRSNQGVETQYF. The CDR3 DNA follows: TGTGCCACCAGCAGATCGAACCAAGGGGTAGAGACCCAGTACTTC.

For the CDR3, the DNA is TGTGCCAGCAGCGTAGAAGCGGGGGGCCACTACAATGAGCAGTTCTTC. Amino acid sequence: CASSVEAGGHYNEQFF. The V gene is TRBV9, the J gene TRBJ2-1, with 9 nucleotides matching TRBD2. CDR3 length: 16 residues. Unmatched junction bases numbered 4, after V lost 0 bases and J lost 3 bases. From germline, CDR1 is SGDLS and CDR2 YYNGEE.

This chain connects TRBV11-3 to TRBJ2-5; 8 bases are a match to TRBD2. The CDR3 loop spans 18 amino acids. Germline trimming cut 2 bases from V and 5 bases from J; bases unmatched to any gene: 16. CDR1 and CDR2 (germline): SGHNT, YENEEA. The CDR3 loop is CASSLRGRGDRVRETQYF. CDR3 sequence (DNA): TGTGCCAGCAGCTTACGGGGGCGGGGGGACCGGGTTCGGGAGACCCAGTACTTC. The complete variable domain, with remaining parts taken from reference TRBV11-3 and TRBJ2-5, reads EAGVVQSPRYKIIEKKQPVAFWCNPISGHNTLYWYLQNLGQGPELLIRYENEEAVDDSQLPKDRFSAERLKGVDSTLKIQPAELGDSAVYLCASSLRGRGDRVRETQYFGPGTRLLVL.

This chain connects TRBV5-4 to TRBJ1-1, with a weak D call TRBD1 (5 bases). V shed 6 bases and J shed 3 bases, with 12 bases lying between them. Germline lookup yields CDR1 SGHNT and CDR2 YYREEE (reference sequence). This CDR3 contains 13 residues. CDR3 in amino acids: CASTGGGYTEAFF. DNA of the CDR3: TGTGCCAGCACCGGGGGGGGTTACACTGAAGCTTTCTTT.

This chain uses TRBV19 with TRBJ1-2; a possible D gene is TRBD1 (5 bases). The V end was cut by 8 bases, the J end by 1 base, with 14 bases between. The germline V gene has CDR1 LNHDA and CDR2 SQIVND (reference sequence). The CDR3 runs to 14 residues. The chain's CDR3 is CASSPRGNNYGYTF. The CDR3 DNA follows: TGTGCCAGTTCCCCCCGGGGGAATAACTATGGCTACACCTTC.

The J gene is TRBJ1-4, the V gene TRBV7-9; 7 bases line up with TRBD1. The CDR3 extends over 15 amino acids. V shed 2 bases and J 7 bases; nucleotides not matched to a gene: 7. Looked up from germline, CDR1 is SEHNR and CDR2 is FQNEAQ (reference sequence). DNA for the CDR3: TGTGCCAGCAGCTTATCACAGGGGAGAGGTGAAAAACTGTTTTTT. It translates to CASSLSQGRGEKLFF.

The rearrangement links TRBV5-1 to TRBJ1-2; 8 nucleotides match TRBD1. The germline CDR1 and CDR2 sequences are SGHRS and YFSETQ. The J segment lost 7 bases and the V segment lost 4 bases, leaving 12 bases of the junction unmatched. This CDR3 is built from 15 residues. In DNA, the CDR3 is TGCGCCAGCAGCGTCGGACAGGGAGGGCCCGGTGGCTACACCTTC. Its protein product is CASSVGQGGPGGYTF.

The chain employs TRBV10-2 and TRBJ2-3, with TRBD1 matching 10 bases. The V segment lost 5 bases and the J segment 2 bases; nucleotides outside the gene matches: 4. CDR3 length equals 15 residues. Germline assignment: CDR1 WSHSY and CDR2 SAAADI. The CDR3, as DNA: TGCGCCAGCAGTTCCGGGACAGGGGTCACAGATACGCAGTATTTT. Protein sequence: CASSSGTGVTDTQYF.

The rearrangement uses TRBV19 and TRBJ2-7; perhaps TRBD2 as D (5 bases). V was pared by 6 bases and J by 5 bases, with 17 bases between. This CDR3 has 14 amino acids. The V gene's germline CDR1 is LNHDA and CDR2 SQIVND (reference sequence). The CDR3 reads CASSSLGPRDEQYF. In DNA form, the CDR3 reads TGTGCCAGTAGCTCGCTTGGGCCGCGGGACGAGCAGTACTTC.

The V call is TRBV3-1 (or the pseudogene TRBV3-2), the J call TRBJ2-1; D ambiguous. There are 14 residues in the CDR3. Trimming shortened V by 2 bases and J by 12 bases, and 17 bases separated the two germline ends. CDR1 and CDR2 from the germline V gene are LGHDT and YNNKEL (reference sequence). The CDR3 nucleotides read TGTGCCAGCAGCCAACCAGATAGTGGAGCGTGGCAGTTCTTC. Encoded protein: CASSQPDSGAWQFF.

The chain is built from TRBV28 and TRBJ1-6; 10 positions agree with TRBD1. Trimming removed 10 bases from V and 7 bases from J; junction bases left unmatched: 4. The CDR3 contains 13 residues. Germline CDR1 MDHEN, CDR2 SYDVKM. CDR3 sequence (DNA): TGTGCCACCCGGGGACAGGGGAATTCACCCCTCCACTTT. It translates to CATRGQGNSPLHF.

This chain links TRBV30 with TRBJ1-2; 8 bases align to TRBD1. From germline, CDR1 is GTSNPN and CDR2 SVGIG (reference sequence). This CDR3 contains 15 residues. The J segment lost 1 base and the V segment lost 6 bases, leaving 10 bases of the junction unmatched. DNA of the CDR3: TGTGCCTGCCAAGCAGGGGGCCTTCTTAACTATGGCTACACCTTC. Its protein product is CACQAGGLLNYGYTF.

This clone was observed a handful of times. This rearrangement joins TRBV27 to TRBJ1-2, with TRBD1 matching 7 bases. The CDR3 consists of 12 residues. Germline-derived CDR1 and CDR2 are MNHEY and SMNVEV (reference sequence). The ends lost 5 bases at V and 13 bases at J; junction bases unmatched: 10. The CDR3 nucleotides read TGTGCCAGCAGTGGCTGGACAGGTCCTAGCACCTTC. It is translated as CASSGWTGPSTF.

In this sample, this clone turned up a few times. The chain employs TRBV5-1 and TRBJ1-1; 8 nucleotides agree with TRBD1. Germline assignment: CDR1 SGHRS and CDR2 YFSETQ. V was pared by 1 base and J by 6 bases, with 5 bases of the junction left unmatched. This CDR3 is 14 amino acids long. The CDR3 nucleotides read TGCGCCAGCAGCTTGAGGGGACAGGAATCTGAAGCTTTCTTT. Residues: CASSLRGQESEAFF.

The DNA for the CDR3 is TGTGCCAGCAGCAACAGGGGATCAACTAATGAAAAACTGTTTTTT. Translation gives CASSNRGSTNEKLFF. The chain combines TRBV6-5 with TRBJ1-4; 7 bases align to TRBD1. Per germline, CDR1 MNHEY and CDR2 SVGAGI. The CDR3 contains 15 residues. V shed 6 bases, J shed 0 bases, and the junction held 4 bases outside the gene matches.

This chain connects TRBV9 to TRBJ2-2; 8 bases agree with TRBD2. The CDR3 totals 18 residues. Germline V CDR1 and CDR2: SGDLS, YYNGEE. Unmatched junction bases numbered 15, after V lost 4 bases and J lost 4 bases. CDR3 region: CASSPWGGGPSPTGELFF. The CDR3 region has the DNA TGTGCCAGCAGCCCTTGGGGCGGGGGGCCGTCGCCCACCGGGGAGCTGTTTTTT. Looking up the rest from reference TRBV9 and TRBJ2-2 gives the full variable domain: DSGVTQTPKHLITATGQRVTLRCSPRSGDLSVYWYQQSLDQGLQFLIQYYNGEERAKGNILERFSAQQFPDLHSELNLSSLELGDSALYFCASSPWGGGPSPTGELFFGEGSRLTVL.

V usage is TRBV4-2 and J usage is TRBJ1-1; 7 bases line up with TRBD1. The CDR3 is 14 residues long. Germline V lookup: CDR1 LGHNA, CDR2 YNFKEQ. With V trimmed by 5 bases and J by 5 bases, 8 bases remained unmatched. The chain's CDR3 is CASSFDRAGTEAFF. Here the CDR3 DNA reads TGTGCCAGCAGCTTCGACAGGGCGGGAACTGAAGCTTTCTTT.

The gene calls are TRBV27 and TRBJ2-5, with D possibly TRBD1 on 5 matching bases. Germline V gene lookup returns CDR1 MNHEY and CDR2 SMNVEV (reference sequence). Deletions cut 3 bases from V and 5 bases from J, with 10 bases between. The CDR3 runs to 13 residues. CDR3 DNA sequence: TGTGCCAGCAGTTTTCAGGGCTTGGAGACCCAGTACTTC. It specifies CASSFQGLETQYF.

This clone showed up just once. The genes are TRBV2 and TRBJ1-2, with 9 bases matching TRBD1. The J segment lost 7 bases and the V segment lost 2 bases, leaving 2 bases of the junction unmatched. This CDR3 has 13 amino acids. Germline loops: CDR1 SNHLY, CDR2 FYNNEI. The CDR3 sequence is CASSETGGFGYTF. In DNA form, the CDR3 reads TGTGCCAGCAGTGAAACAGGGGGCTTTGGCTACACCTTC.

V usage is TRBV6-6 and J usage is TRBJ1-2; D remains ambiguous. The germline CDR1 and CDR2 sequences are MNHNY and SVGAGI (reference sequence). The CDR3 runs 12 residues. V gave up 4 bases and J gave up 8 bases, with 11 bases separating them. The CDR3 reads CASSSNRGGYTF. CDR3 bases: TGTGCCAGCAGTTCCAACCGTGGCGGCTACACCTTC.

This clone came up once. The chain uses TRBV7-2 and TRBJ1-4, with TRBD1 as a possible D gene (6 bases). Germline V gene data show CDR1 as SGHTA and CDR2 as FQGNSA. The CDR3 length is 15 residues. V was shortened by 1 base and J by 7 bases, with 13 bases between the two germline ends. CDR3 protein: CASSLGDRRFEKLFF. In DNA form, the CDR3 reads TGTGCCAGCAGCTTAGGAGACAGGCGATTTGAAAAACTGTTTTTT.

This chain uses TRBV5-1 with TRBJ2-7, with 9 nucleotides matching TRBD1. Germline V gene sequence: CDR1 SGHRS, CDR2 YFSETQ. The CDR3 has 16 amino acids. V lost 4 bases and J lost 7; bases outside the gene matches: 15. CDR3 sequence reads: CASSLGQGIGSREQYF. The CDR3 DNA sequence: TGCGCCAGCAGCCTCGGACAGGGGATAGGCTCGAGGGAGCAGTACTTC.